The clone carrying this T cell receptor beta chain was detected ten times or more. In the source study's methods: Variation in CDR3 across clinicopathological groups served as the basis for constructing a distant-metastasis classifier in papillary thyroid cancer. TCRdb re-called the PCR reads with MiXCR. TCRdb, rather than the study authors, made the V and J calls. The sample shows around 42,000 clones, 9% to 14% of them seen only once. This sample was included in a study of metastatic and nonmetastatic thyroid tumors. The CDR3 totals 16 residues. The ends lost 5 bases at V and 4 bases at J; junction bases unmatched: 9. CDR1 SGHVS and CDR2 FNYEAQ come from the germline V gene. None of the patients had undergone any treatment ahead of thyroid surgery.

The chain joins TRBV7-6 to TRBJ2-7; 12 bases are shared with TRBD1. Sequencing input: blood. This TCR came from a male donor with papillary thyroid cancer or a benign thyroid nodule (not recorded which). Some clones in this sample may be carry-over from other donors' samples. In DNA form, the CDR3 reads TGTGCCAGCAGCCCTGACCGGGACAGGGGGCGGTACGAGCAGTACTTC. It is translated as CASSPDRDRGRYEQYF.